This T cell receptor (beta chain) is drawn from a study of blood T cells in healthy people across ages. The CDR3 has 16 amino acids. The trim removed 3 bases at V and 0 bases at J, leaving 5 bases unmatched. With a J-beta primer mix and a sample-barcoded 5' primer, a second PCR ran about 7 to 12 cycles. TCRdb called the 5' RACE reads again in MiXCR, with one record for every CDR3 protein. The sample yields 650,000 or so distinct CDR3 sequences, 52% seen once. This sequence originates from a woman aged 80 or over in good health. Source material: blood. The chain has TRBV12-3 or TRBV12-4 and TRBJ2-7, with 10 bases fitting TRBD2. CDR3 DNA sequence: TGTGCCAGCAGTTTTACTAGCGGGACGGGCTCCTACGAGCAGTACTTC. Translation gives CASSFTSGTGSYEQYF.